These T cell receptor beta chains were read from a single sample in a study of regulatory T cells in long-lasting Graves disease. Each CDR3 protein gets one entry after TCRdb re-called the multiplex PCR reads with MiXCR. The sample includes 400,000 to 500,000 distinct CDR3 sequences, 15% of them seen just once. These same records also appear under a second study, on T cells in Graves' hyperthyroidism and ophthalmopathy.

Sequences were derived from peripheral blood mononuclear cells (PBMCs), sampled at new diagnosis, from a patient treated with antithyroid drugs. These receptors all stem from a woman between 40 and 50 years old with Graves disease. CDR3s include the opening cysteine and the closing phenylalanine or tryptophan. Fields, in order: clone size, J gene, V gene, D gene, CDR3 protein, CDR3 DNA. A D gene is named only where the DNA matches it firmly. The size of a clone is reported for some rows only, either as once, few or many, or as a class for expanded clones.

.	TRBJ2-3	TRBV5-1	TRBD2	CASSLGLAGAPDTQYF	TGCGCCAGCAGCTTAGGGCTAGCGGGAGCCCCAGATACGCAGTATTTT
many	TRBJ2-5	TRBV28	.	CASSSLALQTQYF	TGTGCCAGCAGTTCTCTAGCTCTTCAGACCCAGTACTTC
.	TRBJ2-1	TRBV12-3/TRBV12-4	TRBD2	CASSLGGTSGRRHEQFF	TGTGCCAGCAGTTTAGGGGGGACTAGCGGGAGGCGGCATGAGCAGTTCTTC
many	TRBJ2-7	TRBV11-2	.	CASSSGQYEQYF	TGTGCCAGCAGTTCCGGACAGTACGAGCAGTACTTC
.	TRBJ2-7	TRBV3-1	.	CASSEEAAGILYEQYF	TGTGCCAGCAGCGAAGAAGCTGCAGGGATACTCTACGAGCAGTACTTC
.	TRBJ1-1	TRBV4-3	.	CASSQNYGGNTEAFF	TGCGCCAGCAGCCAAAATTACGGGGGGAACACTGAAGCTTTCTTT
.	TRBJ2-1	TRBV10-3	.	CAISGLETRSLNEQFF	TGTGCCATCAGTGGATTAGAGACCCGGTCTCTCAATGAGCAGTTCTTC
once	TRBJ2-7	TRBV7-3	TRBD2	CASSFSGRWSYEQYF	TGTGCCAGCAGTTTTAGCGGGAGATGGTCCTACGAGCAGTACTTC
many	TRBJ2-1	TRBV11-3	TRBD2	CASSLVLAGSYNEQFF	TGTGCCAGCAGCTTAGTTCTAGCGGGCTCCTACAATGAGCAGTTCTTC
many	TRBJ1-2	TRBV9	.	CASSVGEVDGYTF	TGTGCCAGCAGCGTCGGGGAGGTCGATGGCTACACCTTC
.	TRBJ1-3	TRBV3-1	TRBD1	CASSLTGVGNTIYF	TGTGCCAGCAGCCTCACAGGGGTCGGAAACACCATATATTTT
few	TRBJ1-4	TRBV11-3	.	CASSYGLGGNEKLFF	TGTGCCAGCTCTTATGGGCTCGGGGGGAATGAAAAACTGTTTTTT
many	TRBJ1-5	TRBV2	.	CASSGAVSNQPQHF	TGTGCCAGCAGTGGGGCAGTTAGCAATCAGCCCCAGCATTTT
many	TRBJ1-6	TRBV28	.	CASTPPYVYNSPLHF	TGTGCCAGCACCCCCCCCTACGTGTATAATTCACCCCTCCACTTT
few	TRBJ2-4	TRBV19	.	CASSTNRDNDLAKNIQYF	TGTGCCAGTAGTACAAACCGGGACAATGATCTAGCCAAAAACATTCAGTACTTC
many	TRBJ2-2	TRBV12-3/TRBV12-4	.	CASSLAWGSGELFF	TGTGCCAGCAGTTTAGCGTGGGGGTCCGGGGAGCTGTTTTTT
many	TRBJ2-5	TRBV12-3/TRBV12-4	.	CASRGLETQYF	TGTGCCAGCAGGGGGCTGGAGACCCAGTACTTC
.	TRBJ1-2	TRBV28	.	CASSLGHEVYYGYTF	TGTGCCAGCAGTTTGGGTCACGAGGTATACTATGGCTACACCTTC
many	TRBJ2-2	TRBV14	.	CASSPHTDTGELFF	TGTGCCAGCAGCCCCCACACGGACACCGGGGAGCTGTTTTTT
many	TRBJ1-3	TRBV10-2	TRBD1	CASSSSLTGGMGNTIYF	TGCGCCAGCAGTTCCAGTCTCACAGGGGGCATGGGAAACACCATATATTTT
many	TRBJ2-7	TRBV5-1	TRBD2	CASSSGASGRTYEQYF	TGCGCCAGCAGCTCCGGTGCTAGCGGGAGAACCTACGAGCAGTACTTC
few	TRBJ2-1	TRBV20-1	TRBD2	CSAPTSGSHNEQFF	TGCAGTGCTCCGACTAGCGGGTCCCACAATGAGCAGTTCTTC
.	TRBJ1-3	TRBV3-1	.	CASSPQVLSGNTIYF	TGTGCCAGCAGCCCCCAGGTCCTCTCTGGAAACACCATATATTTT
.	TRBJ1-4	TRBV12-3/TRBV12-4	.	CASTSPGNEKLFF	TGTGCCAGCACCTCCCCAGGGAATGAAAAACTGTTTTTT